The clone carrying this T cell receptor beta chain was seen more than once but under ten times. The antigen is not known. From the second PCR step, alpha and beta chains were amplified apart. Sequential positive selection took CD4 T cells first, then CD8 T cells. Both TRBC1 and TRBC2 were covered by a beta constant-region primer of two equimolar oligonucleotides. Nested alpha and beta constant-region primers with the SP2 primer drove four PCR rounds on ligated cDNA. TCRdb ran MiXCR on the UMI-ligation and nested PCR reads and lists one entry per CDR3 protein. The table has tens of thousands of distinct CDR3 sequences, around 10% seen once. The data derive from a study of naive and memory T cell subsets. Whole-study findings and limits: A clonotype means one alpha or beta sequence, not an alpha/beta pair. TCR abundance followed a power law differing between naive and memory subsets. Naive repertoires, especially CD8, held a few larger clonotypes, possibly memory cells re-expressing CD45RA.

The sequence came from a human donor in good health. Sequenced sample: naive CD4+ T cells from blood.

The CDR3 DNA follows: TGTGCCAGCAGCCTAGGGAGGCCCTCTCCCACAGATACGCAGTATTTT. Translated, it gives CASSLGRPSPTDTQYF. The chain uses TRBV7-2 and TRBJ2-3, with D maybe TRBD2 (6 bases). The CDR3 length is 16 residues. V was shortened by 5 bases and J by 2 bases, with 17 bases between the two germline ends. Germline V lookup: CDR1 SGHTA, CDR2 FQGNSA. The full variable domain, rest sourced from reference TRBV7-2 and TRBJ2-3, is GAGVSQSPSNKVTEKGKDVELRCDPISGHTALYWYRQSLGQGLEFLIYFQGNSAPDKSGLPSDRFSAERTGGSVSTLTIQRTQQEDSAVYLCASSLGRPSPTDTQYFGPGTRLTVL.